This T cell receptor (beta chain) stems from a study of regulatory T cells in long-lasting Graves disease. Time point specified: newly diagnosed GD, antithyroid drugs for less than 3 months. Making the TCR library involved RNA that had been extracted from PBMCs. This clonotype was counted at least ten times. Researchers made TCR beta libraries by using iRepertoire HTBI primers and running Arm-PCR on CDR3 regions. TCRdb called the multiplex PCR reads again in MiXCR, with one record for every CDR3 protein. Here the sample spans more than 450,000 distinct CDR3 sequences, roughly 17% being singletons. This sample was shared with a second study, whose subject was T cells in Graves' hyperthyroidism and ophthalmopathy.

This TCR derives from a man between 40 and 49 years old with Graves disease. Source: peripheral blood mononuclear cells (PBMCs), taken at new diagnosis, from a patient treated with antithyroid drugs.

In DNA, the CDR3 is TGTGCCACCCAAAAGAGCGGGATCTACCTCACAGAGACCCAGTACTTC. Translation: CATQKSGIYLTETQYF. This chain links TRBV27 with TRBJ2-1; TRBD2 matches 7 bases. Judging by the DNA end, TRBJ2-5 fits better; the J call may be wrong. The V gene's germline CDR1 is MNHEY and CDR2 SMNVEV (reference sequence). The CDR3 length is 16 residues.